Following are 32 T cell receptor beta chains from one sample sequenced in a study of blood T cell repertoires in COVID-19. The assay was immunoSEQ multiplex PCR, and TCRdb's table has in-frame clones only and misses some. The sample yields over 120,000 clones, around 81% seen once. The sequenced sample was peripheral blood. These receptors came from a human donor in a cohort sampled during active COVID-19.

This rearrangement joins TRBV7-9 to TRBJ1-1, with 7 bases matching TRBD1. This CDR3 comprises 15 residues. Trimming took 6 bases from V and 3 from J; bases not matched to a gene: 10. Germline V gene sequence: CDR1 SEHNR, CDR2 FQNEAQ (reference sequence). In nucleotides, the CDR3 is TGTGCCAGCAGACCCACAGGGGCCTTGGACACTGAAGCTTTCTTT. Protein product: CASRPTGALDTEAFF.

The gene calls are TRBV19 and TRBJ1-2; D may be TRBD1 (5 bases). Germline CDR1 LNHDA, CDR2 SQIVND (reference sequence). There are 14 residues in the CDR3. The ends were cut back, 6 bases at V and 1 base at J, with 12 bases in the middle. The CDR3 nucleotides read TGTGCCAGTAGGGCCTCGGGGGGTAACTATGGCTACACCTTC. It codes for CASRASGGNYGYTF.

The rearrangement joins TRBV7-3 to TRBJ2-7; 9 bases agree with TRBD1. The junction had 6 bases not matched to a gene; V was cut back by 5 bases and J by 7 bases. CDR3 length equals 13 residues. Germline CDR1 and CDR2: SGHTA and FQGTGA. The CDR3 DNA sequence: TGTGCCAGCAGCACAGGGACAGGGTGGGAGCAGTACTTC. Translation gives CASSTGTGWEQYF.

The chain recombines TRBV18 with TRBJ1-3; no firm D call. V was pared by 4 bases and J by 0 bases, with 13 bases between. Germline assignment: CDR1 KGHSH and CDR2 LQKENI. The length of the CDR3 is 16 residues. CDR3 nucleotides: TGTGCCAGCTCACAGCCGACGGGATACTCTGGAAACACCATATATTTT. The encoded protein is CASSQPTGYSGNTIYF. The full variable domain, with the rest looked up from reference TRBV18 and TRBJ1-3, is NAGVMQNPRHLVRRRGQEARLRCSPMKGHSHVYWYRQLPEEGLKFMVYLQKENIIDESGMPKERFSAEFPKEGPSILRIQQVVRGDSAAYFCASSQPTGYSGNTIYFGEGSWLTVV.

This clone was picked up many times. The chain employs TRBV28 and TRBJ1-3; D is undetermined. CDR3 length: 14 residues. V was shortened by 6 bases and J by 4 bases, with 13 bases between the two germline ends. CDR1 and CDR2 from the germline V gene are MDHEN and SYDVKM. The CDR3 DNA reads TGTGCCAGCAGCCCAGAGGAGCCGGGAAACACCATATATTTT. Translated: CASSPEEPGNTIYF.

The genes are TRBV7-3 and TRBJ2-2; TRBD2 matches at 9 bases. The germline CDR1 and CDR2 sequences are SGHTA and FQGTGA. After removal of 3 bases from V and 0 bases from J, the junction contained 8 bases not matched to a gene. The CDR3 runs to 18 residues. Here the CDR3 DNA reads TGTGCCAGCAGCTTCGAGGGACTAGCCTCACCGAACACCGGGGAGCTGTTTTTT. It yields the protein CASSFEGLASPNTGELFF.

The chain combines TRBV23-1 with TRBJ2-1; D remains ambiguous. TRBV23-1 carries the ORF label, with uncertain function. The CDR3 consists of 12 residues. V was cut by 2 bases and J by 9 bases, with 8 bases left in between. CDR3 nucleotide sequence: TGCGCCAGCAGTCAAGGGTGCGGTGAGCAGTTCTTC. Translated, it gives CASSQGCGEQFF.

The DNA for the CDR3 is TGTGCCAGCAGTGGCCCGGTGGGAGGGGCAGGCTACGAGCAGTACTTC. Translating it yields CASSGPVGGAGYEQYF. The chain has TRBV6-4 and TRBJ2-7; TRBD2 agrees at 7 bases. Germline values: CDR1 MRHNA, CDR2 SNTAGT. The CDR3 length is 16 residues. With 4 bases clipped from V and 3 bases from J, the junction kept 12 bases outside the gene matches.

This chain joins TRBV5-5 and TRBJ1-1; 9 bases fit TRBD1. V gave up 2 bases and J gave up 3 bases; unmatched junction bases: 5. The CDR3 length is 15 residues. The germline V gene encodes CDR1 SGHKS and CDR2 YYEKEE (reference sequence). CDR3 sequence: CASSLWGQGDTEAFF. CDR3 nucleotides: TGTGCCAGCAGCTTATGGGGACAGGGTGACACTGAAGCTTTCTTT.

This sequence joins TRBV7-3 and TRBJ2-5; the match to TRBD2 covers 11 bases. This CDR3 has 15 residues. V was clipped by 5 bases and J by 5 bases; unmatched bases: 7. The germline CDR1 and CDR2 sequences are SGHTA and FQGTGA. Written as DNA, the CDR3 is TGTGCCAGCAGCCCGACTAGCGGGATGTTTGAGACCCAGTACTTC. Protein product: CASSPTSGMFETQYF.

The chain uses TRBV28 and TRBJ1-5; D gene unclear. The CDR3 contains 11 residues. CDR1 and CDR2 from the germline V gene are MDHEN and SYDVKM. Between the trimmed V and J ends, which lost 8 bases and 9 bases, there was a span of 11 bases. The CDR3 DNA follows: TGTGCCAGCGGAGTCGGGTGGCCCCAGCATTTT. Protein: CASGVGWPQHF.

The CDR3 DNA reads as TGTGCCAGCAGCTCTGTCCCGGGAAACTCTGGAAACACCATATATTTT. Residues: CASSSVPGNSGNTIYF. The V gene is TRBV7-2, the J gene TRBJ1-3; no clear D. CDR3 length: 16 residues. Germline lookup yields CDR1 SGHTA and CDR2 FQGNSA. Trimming took off 4 bases at V and 0 bases at J, with 13 bases between the two ends.

This chain links TRBV2 with TRBJ2-3; D is unclear. From germline, CDR1 is SNHLY and CDR2 FYNNEI. V lost 6 bases to trimming and J lost 2 bases, with 9 bases between them. The CDR3 is made up of 13 amino acids. In DNA form, the CDR3 reads TGTGCCAGCAGCGAGGAAAACACAGATACGCAGTATTTT. This translates into CASSEENTDTQYF. The full variable domain, completed using reference TRBV2 and TRBJ2-3, is EPEVTQTPSHQVTQMGQEVILRCVPISNHLYFYWYRQILGQKVEFLVSFYNNEISEKSEIFDDQFSVERPDGSNFTLKIRSTKLEDSAMYFCASSEENTDTQYFGPGTRLTVL.

The gene calls are TRBV7-2 and TRBJ2-7; TRBD2 aligns across 11 bases. J gave up 4 bases and V 1 base, and 12 bases lay outside the gene matches. Germline V CDR1 and CDR2: SGHTA, FQGNSA. The CDR3 has 18 amino acids. The CDR3 protein is CASSLDYGLAGGEYEQYF. CDR3 nucleotides: TGTGCCAGCAGCTTAGATTATGGGCTAGCGGGGGGAGAGTACGAGCAGTACTTC. Filled out from reference TRBV7-2 and TRBJ2-7, the complete variable domain reads GAGVSQSPSNKVTEKGKDVELRCDPISGHTALYWYRQSLGQGLEFLIYFQGNSAPDKSGLPSDRFSAERTGGSVSTLTIQRTQQEDSAVYLCASSLDYGLAGGEYEQYFGPGTRLTVT.

The rearrangement uses TRBV12-5 and TRBJ1-5; D is undetermined. Trimming took 4 bases from V and 0 from J, leaving 7 bases between them. Germline CDR1 is LGHNT and CDR2 is FRNRAP. The CDR3 consists of 14 residues. CDR3 region: CASGSGNSNQPQHF. The CDR3 nucleotides read TGTGCTAGTGGTTCCGGTAATAGCAATCAGCCCCAGCATTTT.

This clone was counted a single time. The J gene is TRBJ2-7, the V gene TRBV28, with 10 bases fitting TRBD1. The CDR3 sequence is 15 residues long. V gave up 5 bases and J gave up 1 base; unmatched junction bases: 5. The germline V gene encodes CDR1 MDHEN and CDR2 SYDVKM. CDR3 sequence: CASSPGQGGSYEQYF. CDR3 DNA: TGTGCCAGCAGTCCAGGACAGGGGGGATCCTACGAGCAGTACTTC. The full variable domain, in which reference TRBV28 and TRBJ2-7 provide the parts outside the CDR3, is DVKVTQSSRYLVKRTGEKVFLECVQDMDHENMFWYRQDPGLGLRLIYFSYDVKMKEKGDIPEGYSVSREKKERFSLILESASTNQTSMYLCASSPGQGGSYEQYFGPGTRLTVT.

The chain is built from TRBV28 and TRBJ2-7, with D perhaps TRBD1 (6 bases). In germline, CDR1 is MDHEN, CDR2 SYDVKM. This CDR3 has 15 amino acids. Trimming removed 4 bases from V and 2 bases from J, with 15 bases in between. CDR3 coding DNA: TGTGCCAGCAGTTCAGGCAACAGGGTACCCTACGAGCAGTACTTC. Its protein is CASSSGNRVPYEQYF.

This chain joins TRBV10-3 and TRBJ2-7; D is unresolved. The CDR3 runs 13 residues. The V and J ends lost 7 bases and 6 bases respectively, with 16 bases between them. The germline V gene encodes CDR1 ENHRY and CDR2 SYGVKD. The CDR3, as DNA: TGTGCCATCAATAGAGCTGGCGGAAGCGAGCAGTACTTC. This gives the protein CAINRAGGSEQYF.

The chain links TRBV5-4 to TRBJ1-1; tentatively, D is TRBD1 (5 bases). The length of the CDR3 is 15 residues. V was trimmed by 4 bases and J by 0 bases, leaving 13 bases between them. Germline loops: CDR1 SGHNT, CDR2 YYREEE (reference sequence). CDR3 region: CASSLWGGVNTEAFF. CDR3 nucleotide sequence: TGTGCCAGCAGCCTCTGGGGGGGAGTGAACACTGAAGCTTTCTTT.

V is TRBV6-2 or TRBV6-3 and J is TRBJ2-1; no definite D call. The germline CDR1 and CDR2 sequences are MNHEY and SVGEGT. V was trimmed by 6 bases and J by 8 bases, leaving 23 bases between them. This CDR3 comprises 16 residues. The CDR3 bases are TGTGCCAGCAGCGGAAGTCTCCCGGGTGGAAACCATGAGCAGTTCTTC. Translation: CASSGSLPGGNHEQFF.

The chain joins TRBV19 to TRBJ2-5; D is possibly TRBD2 (5 bases). This CDR3 is built from 17 residues. The V gene lost 1 base and the J gene lost 5 bases, with 20 bases spanning the gap. Germline CDR1 and CDR2: LNHDA and SQIVND (reference sequence). The CDR3 DNA sequence: TGTGCCAGTAGTATAGGGAATATGGCGGGTTCCTGGGAGACCCAGTACTTC. Amino acids: CASSIGNMAGSWETQYF.

The V call is TRBV28, the J call TRBJ1-2; 9 nucleotides agree with TRBD1. Germline values: CDR1 MDHEN, CDR2 SYDVKM. The CDR3 has 14 amino acids. V shed 6 bases, J shed 5 bases, and the junction held 7 bases outside the gene matches. The CDR3 loop is CASRSSGTGYGYTF. As DNA, the CDR3 is TGTGCCAGCAGATCATCCGGGACAGGGTATGGCTACACCTTC.

The chain uses TRBV15 and TRBJ2-3; D may be TRBD2 (6 bases). This CDR3 spans 19 amino acids. The germline gives CDR1 LNHNV, CDR2 YYDKDF (reference sequence). Deletions cut 1 base from V and 1 base from J, with 21 bases between. The CDR3 nucleotides are TGTGCCACCAGCAGAGGTGGCCGAGGAGGGTCCCTTGGCACAGATACGCAGTATTTT. This encodes CATSRGGRGGSLGTDTQYF.

The chain carries TRBV5-1 and TRBJ1-2; 7 bases are a match to TRBD1. This CDR3 has 13 residues. Germline V gene sequence: CDR1 SGHRS, CDR2 YFSETQ. V was pared by 0 bases and J by 8 bases, with 4 bases of the junction left unmatched. Here the CDR3 reads CASSLVVRGGYTF. CDR3 coding DNA: TGCGCCAGCAGCTTGGTGGTCAGGGGGGGCTACACCTTC.

The rearrangement joins TRBV7-2 to TRBJ1-2; D is unclear. Trimming shortened V by 0 bases and J by 3 bases, and 8 bases separated the two germline ends. The CDR3 is made up of 14 amino acids. Germline lookup yields CDR1 SGHTA and CDR2 FQGNSA. The CDR3 DNA follows: TGTGCCAGCAGCTTAGCAAAAGAGTACTATGGCTACACCTTC. This sequence encodes CASSLAKEYYGYTF.

The chain carries TRBV6-5 and TRBJ2-1; TRBD1 is a possible D gene (5 bases). V gave up 2 bases and J gave up 10 bases, with 9 bases separating them. Germline CDR1 MNHEY, CDR2 SVGAGI. This CDR3 is built from 12 residues. Here the CDR3 reads CASSYRPGEQFF. The CDR3 DNA reads TGTGCCAGCAGTTACCGCCCAGGGGAGCAGTTCTTC.

This clone was detected a few times. The junction does not match germline at one end; this may be a read error. The chain links TRBV7-9 to TRBJ1-6, with 7 bases matching TRBD1. The CDR3 covers 15 residues. Per the germline V gene, CDR1 is SEHNR and CDR2 is FQNEAQ (reference sequence). This CDR3 is CASSPADRENSPLHF. In DNA, the CDR3 is TGTGCCAGCAGCCCGGCCGACAGGGAGAATTCCCCCCTCCACTTT.

This chain connects TRBV19 to TRBJ1-1, with D possibly TRBD1 on 5 matching bases. The CDR3 is made up of 15 amino acids. CDR1 LNHDA and CDR2 SQIVND come from the germline V gene (reference sequence). V gave up 5 bases and J gave up 4 bases, with 17 bases separating them. The DNA for the CDR3 is TGTGCCAGTAGTGGGGTCCTGCTCGGGGGCACTGAAGCTTTCTTT. It yields the protein CASSGVLLGGTEAFF.

The count of this clone is one. V usage is TRBV7-3 and J usage is TRBJ2-1, with 10 bases fitting TRBD2. This CDR3 region has 18 residues. The germline CDR1 and CDR2 sequences are SGHTA and FQGTGA. Unmatched junction bases numbered 12, after V lost 1 base and J lost 6 bases. The CDR3: CASSLMPSGAGGPNEQFF. DNA for the CDR3: TGTGCCAGCAGCTTAATGCCGTCTGGAGCGGGAGGGCCCAATGAGCAGTTCTTC.

The V call is TRBV11-1, the J call TRBJ2-2, with 13 positions matching TRBD2. Germline loops: CDR1 SGHAT, CDR2 FQDESV (reference sequence). J gave up 4 bases and V 6 bases, and 2 bases lay outside the gene matches. The CDR3 is 15 amino acids. Written as DNA, the CDR3 is TGTGCCAGCAGGAGGACTAGCGGGAGCACCGGGGAGCTGTTTTTT. Amino acids: CASRRTSGSTGELFF.

This chain joins TRBV7-9 and TRBJ1-4; no definite D call. Germline CDR1 reads SEHNR; CDR2 reads FQNEAQ (reference sequence). V was pared by 5 bases and J by 5 bases, with 15 bases between. This CDR3 spans 15 amino acids. The CDR3 sequence: CASSPGSVRNEKLFF. CDR3 bases: TGTGCCAGCAGCCCGGGGTCGGTGAGAAATGAAAAACTGTTTTTT. Full variable domain (remainder filled in from reference TRBV7-9 and TRBJ1-4): DTGVSQNPRHKITKRGQNVTFRCDPISEHNRLYWYRQTLGQGPEFLTYFQNEAQLEKSRLLSDRFSAERPKGSFSTLEIQRTEQGDSAMYLCASSPGSVRNEKLFFGSGTQLSVL.

This clone was observed many times. The chain combines TRBV27 with TRBJ1-5, with 9 positions matching TRBD1. With V trimmed by 4 bases and J by 6 bases, 7 bases remained unmatched. The V gene's germline CDR1 is MNHEY and CDR2 SMNVEV (reference sequence). This CDR3 comprises 15 residues. The CDR3 DNA reads TGTGCCAGCAGTTCCCCGGGGACAGGGTTTCAGCCCCAGCATTTT. As protein: CASSSPGTGFQPQHF.